These 12 T cell receptor beta chains were sequenced from one sample in a study of blood T cell repertoires in COVID-19. Only in-frame clones appear in the TCRdb table, and some are missing; sequencing was by immunoSEQ multiplex PCR. The data hold some 140,000 clones, with more than 75% observed a single time. Sequencing was carried out using peripheral blood. These receptors originate from a man aged 55 to 69 who had recovered from COVID-19.

V usage is TRBV7-2 and J usage is TRBJ2-7; D is ambiguous. Trimming cost V 2 bases and J 6 bases, with 17 bases left between them. CDR1 and CDR2 from the germline V gene are SGHTA and FQGNSA. The CDR3 runs 15 residues. Written as DNA, the CDR3 is TGTGCCAGCAGCTTAAGAATAACCATGGAGAGCGAGCAGTACTTC. Protein: CASSLRITMESEQYF.

V is TRBV30 and J is TRBJ1-2; D is possibly TRBD1 (5 bases). CDR1 is GTSNPN and CDR2 is SVGIG in the germline V gene (reference sequence). V gave up 0 bases and J gave up 4 bases, with 12 bases separating them. CDR3 length: 14 amino acids. CDR3 sequence reads: CAWSVQSGPYGYTF. The CDR3 nucleotides are TGTGCCTGGAGTGTACAATCAGGGCCCTATGGCTACACCTTC.

The rearrangement uses TRBV7-2 and TRBJ1-1; no firm D call. Trimming stripped 2 bases from V and 1 base from J, with 8 bases between. The CDR3 consists of 14 residues. Germline-derived CDR1 and CDR2 are SGHTA and FQGNSA. The CDR3, as DNA: TGTGCCAGCAGCTTATATGCAGGGAACACTGAAGCTTTCTTT. Translated: CASSLYAGNTEAFF.

The V gene is TRBV28, the J gene TRBJ1-2; possibly TRBD1 for D (6 bases). This CDR3 spans 15 amino acids. V was cut by 3 bases and J by 0 bases, with 11 bases left in between. Germline V lookup: CDR1 MDHEN, CDR2 SYDVKM. The CDR3 spells CASSFPDRTNYGYTF. Written as DNA, the CDR3 is TGTGCCAGCAGTTTTCCGGACAGAACTAACTATGGCTACACCTTC.

V and J are TRBV27 and TRBJ2-1; TRBD2 aligns across 7 bases. The V gene end was trimmed by 0 bases and the J gene end by 2 bases; junction bases not matched to a gene: 4. This CDR3 region has 16 residues. CDR1 MNHEY and CDR2 SMNVEV come from the germline V gene (reference sequence). The CDR3 loop reads CASSLSWREPYNEQFF. The CDR3 DNA reads TGTGCCAGCAGTTTATCGTGGCGGGAGCCCTACAATGAGCAGTTCTTC.

Of note for this clone: The germline gene is not matched at one end of the junction; a read error may be the cause. J is TRBJ1-2 and V is TRBV19, with 8 nucleotides matching TRBD1. Germline V gene sequence: CDR1 LNHDA, CDR2 SQIVND (reference sequence). The CDR3 totals 16 residues. CDR3 DNA sequence: TGTGCCAGTAGCATAGGCGCGGACAGGGCTGGATATGGCTACACCTTC. Protein: CASSIGADRAGYGYTF.

The chain joins TRBV28 to TRBJ2-3; 11 bases map to TRBD2. The CDR3 length is 15 residues. V gave up 5 bases and J gave up 4 bases; unmatched junction bases: 5. The germline V gene has CDR1 MDHEN and CDR2 SYDVKM. DNA of the CDR3: TGTGCCAGCAGTCTAGCGGGAGGAGGTTCAGATACGCAGTATTTT. Its protein product is CASSLAGGGSDTQYF.

V and J are TRBV29-1 and TRBJ1-4; D gene ambiguous. CDR3 size: 10 residues. Germline V gives CDR1 SQVTM, CDR2 ANQGSEA. The V gene lost 6 bases and the J gene lost 8 bases, with 7 bases spanning the gap. The CDR3 spells CSVLREKLFF. The CDR3 bases are TGCAGCGTACTGCGAGAAAAACTGTTTTTT. The full variable domain, in which reference TRBV29-1 and TRBJ1-4 provide the parts outside the CDR3, is SAVISQKPSRDICQRGTSLTIQCQVDSQVTMMFWYRQQPGQSLTLIATANQGSEATYESGFVIDKFPISRPNLTFSTLTVSNMSPEDSSIYLCSVLREKLFFGSGTQLSVL.

The CDR3 here is CASSQDLWRYEQYF. CDR3 DNA: TGTGCCAGCAGCCAAGATCTATGGAGGTACGAGCAGTACTTC. The chain carries TRBV3-1 (or the pseudogene TRBV3-2) and TRBJ2-7; maybe TRBD2 (5 bases). Trimming removed 0 bases at V and 4 bases at J, with 10 bases between. The CDR3 has 14 amino acids. Germline V gene data show CDR1 as LGHDT and CDR2 as YNNKEL (reference sequence).

The CDR3 DNA sequence: TGTGCCAGCAGCTTTGGCAGGGGGGCCGGGGAGCTGTTTTTT. Its protein is CASSFGRGAGELFF. The chain carries TRBV7-2 and TRBJ2-2, with D possibly being TRBD1 (7 bases). CDR1 and CDR2 (germline): SGHTA, FQGNSA. The CDR3 has 14 residues. V was clipped by 3 bases and J by 6 bases, with 11 bases between them.

The J gene is TRBJ1-1, the V gene TRBV7-9; D is uncertain. V was pared by 3 bases and J by 1 base, with 6 bases between. CDR1 SEHNR and CDR2 FQNEAQ come from the germline V gene (reference sequence). This CDR3 spans 13 amino acids. This CDR3 reads CASSFPGNTEAFF. CDR3 nucleotides: TGTGCCAGCAGCTTCCCGGGGAACACTGAAGCTTTCTTT.

The chain recombines TRBV30 with TRBJ2-3, with unresolved D. The CDR3 length is 13 residues. Germline CDR1 GTSNPN, CDR2 SVGIG (reference sequence). Trimming removed 1 base at V and 3 bases at J, with 8 bases between. The CDR3 loop is CAWSARRTDTQYF. CDR3 coding DNA: TGTGCCTGGAGTGCCCGGAGAACAGATACGCAGTATTTT. The full variable domain, with the rest looked up from reference TRBV30 and TRBJ2-3, is SQTIHQWPATLVQPVGSPLSLECTVEGTSNPNLYWYRQAAGRGLQLLFYSVGIGQISSEVPQNLSASRPQDRQFILSSKKLLLSDSGFYLCAWSARRTDTQYFGPGTRLTVL.